The clone carrying this T cell receptor (beta chain) was picked up a small number of times. What it binds is not known. The germline V gene encodes CDR1 SGHTA and CDR2 FQGNSA. This CDR3 is built from 15 residues. Trimming cost V 2 bases and J 6 bases; bases outside gene matches: 5. The data were obtained in a study of T-cell reconstitution after alpha-beta-depleted transplantation in children. Regarding the study as a whole: By one year post-transplant, T-cell counts and diversity largely arose from T cells that were newly produced.

TCRbeta library preparation incorporated unique molecular identifiers. TCRdb passed the PCR reads through MiXCR, listing each CDR3 protein once. The table lists around 200,000 distinct CDR3 sequences, about 8.2% of them singletons. The TCR was taken from a male patient between 2 and 9 years old who had a stem cell transplant for acute myeloid leukemia, so the T cells may come from the graft donor. This chain joins TRBV7-2 and TRBJ2-1, with 9 bases that match TRBD2. The source material was PBMCs, mostly from graft donor cells, sampled 360 days after TCRalphabeta/CD19-depleted stem cell transplant. CDR3 sequence (DNA): TGTGCCAGCAGCTTATGGATAGCGGGAGCCAATGAGCAGTTCTTC. This gives the protein CASSLWIAGANEQFF.